A selection of T cell receptor beta chains follows, all from one sample in a study of blood T cell repertoires in COVID-19. Assay used: immunoSEQ multiplex PCR; TCRdb lists only in-frame clones, some missing. The table includes around 180,000 clones, around 82% detected once. Input material: peripheral blood. The origin of the receptors is an elderly woman with active or convalescent COVID-19. Both conserved end residues are part of each CDR3. The D gene is left open where the match is weak. Clone sizes are given selectively: once, few, many, or a class where the clone is expanded.

v_call: TRBV30
d_call: NA
j_call: TRBJ2-1
clone_size: few
cdr3_aa: CAWTPRGSLYNEQFF
cdr3_nt: TGTGCCTGGACCCCACGGGGTAGCCTCTACAATGAGCAGTTCTTC

v_call: TRBV2
d_call: TRBD2
j_call: TRBJ2-2
clone_size: few
cdr3_aa: CASRRERDGELFF
cdr3_nt: TGTGCCAGCAGGCGGGAGCGGGACGGGGAGCTGTTTTTT

v_call: TRBV11-2
d_call: NA
j_call: TRBJ2-7
clone_size: NA
cdr3_aa: CASSLGPLLSYEQYF
cdr3_nt: TGTGCCAGCAGCTTAGGGCCCCTCCTCTCCTACGAGCAGTACTTC

v_call: TRBV19
d_call: NA
j_call: TRBJ2-7
clone_size: NA
cdr3_aa: CASSPRGLQASEQYF
cdr3_nt: TGTGCCAGTAGCCCAAGGGGATTACAGGCCTCCGAGCAGTACTTC

v_call: TRBV18
d_call: NA
j_call: TRBJ1-1
clone_size: NA
cdr3_aa: CASSPYLTAGGSEAFF
cdr3_nt: TGTGCCAGCTCACCCTACTTGACAGCCGGCGGTTCCGAAGCTTTCTTT

v_call: TRBV6-5
d_call: NA
j_call: TRBJ1-2
clone_size: NA
cdr3_aa: CASSYSISVGSNGYTF
cdr3_nt: TGTGCCAGCAGTTACTCGATTAGTGTAGGGAGTAATGGCTACACCTTC

v_call: TRBV5-4
d_call: TRBD1
j_call: TRBJ2-1
clone_size: NA
cdr3_aa: CASSGGTGRAYNEQFF
cdr3_nt: TGTGCCAGCAGCGGAGGGACAGGCCGCGCCTACAATGAGCAGTTCTTC

v_call: TRBV3-1/TRBV3-2
d_call: TRBD2
j_call: TRBJ2-1
clone_size: NA
cdr3_aa: CASSQAGGYNEQFF
cdr3_nt: TGTGCCAGCAGCCAAGCGGGGGGCTACAATGAGCAGTTCTTC

v_call: TRBV7-9
d_call: TRBD2
j_call: TRBJ2-7
clone_size: NA
cdr3_aa: CASSLDSGRAYEQYF
cdr3_nt: TGTGCCAGCAGCTTAGATAGCGGGAGGGCCTACGAGCAGTACTTC

v_call: TRBV14
d_call: NA
j_call: TRBJ2-7
clone_size: once
cdr3_aa: CASSHGAYEQYF
cdr3_nt: TGTGCCAGCAGCCACGGAGCCTACGAGCAGTACTTC

v_call: TRBV27
d_call: TRBD1
j_call: TRBJ2-1
clone_size: NA
cdr3_aa: CASSLLGQGRDEQFF
cdr3_nt: TGTGCCAGCAGTTTATTGGGACAGGGACGGGATGAGCAGTTCTTC

v_call: TRBV5-8
d_call: TRBD1
j_call: TRBJ2-1
clone_size: NA
cdr3_aa: CASSLVRQGSDFF
cdr3_nt: TGTGCCAGCAGCTTGGTCCGACAGGGAAGTGATTTCTTC

v_call: TRBV7-2
d_call: NA
j_call: TRBJ2-7
clone_size: few
cdr3_aa: CASSFGPGQGRHEQYF
cdr3_nt: NA

v_call: TRBV28
d_call: NA
j_call: TRBJ1-2
clone_size: NA
cdr3_aa: CASSTPRGGGYTF
cdr3_nt: TGTGCCAGCAGTACACCCCGTGGGGGGGGCTACACCTTC

v_call: TRBV7-9
d_call: TRBD1
j_call: TRBJ1-1
clone_size: NA
cdr3_aa: CASSWTGLGTEAFF
cdr3_nt: TGTGCCAGCAGCTGGACAGGGCTTGGGACTGAAGCTTTCTTT

v_call: TRBV5-1
d_call: NA
j_call: TRBJ2-2
clone_size: NA
cdr3_aa: CASSLDKPAGELFF
cdr3_nt: TGCGCCAGCAGCTTGGACAAACCCGCCGGGGAGCTGTTTTTT

v_call: TRBV4-2
d_call: TRBD2
j_call: TRBJ2-3
clone_size: NA
cdr3_aa: CASSQEAILAGGRDTQYF
cdr3_nt: TGTGCCAGCAGCCAAGAGGCGATACTAGCGGGGGGCCGGGATACGCAGTATTTT

v_call: TRBV10-2
d_call: TRBD1
j_call: TRBJ2-7
clone_size: NA
cdr3_aa: CASRLPQGDEQYF
cdr3_nt: TGCGCCAGCAGATTACCACAGGGGGACGAGCAGTACTTC

v_call: TRBV30
d_call: TRBD1
j_call: TRBJ1-1
clone_size: NA
cdr3_aa: CAWRGTAFHTEAFF
cdr3_nt: TGTGCCTGGAGAGGGACAGCCTTTCACACTGAAGCTTTCTTT

v_call: TRBV7-8
d_call: NA
j_call: TRBJ1-2
clone_size: NA
cdr3_aa: CASSLETALGYTF
cdr3_nt: TGTGCCAGCAGCTTAGAGACAGCTTTAGGCTACACCTTC

v_call: TRBV2
d_call: NA
j_call: TRBJ2-4
clone_size: NA
cdr3_aa: CASSESREWKYF
cdr3_nt: TGTGCCAGCAGTGAGAGTCGGGAGTGGAAGTACTTC

v_call: TRBV4-2
d_call: NA
j_call: TRBJ2-3
clone_size: NA
cdr3_aa: CASSQDVGVPDTQYF
cdr3_nt: TGTGCCAGCAGCCAAGATGTCGGGGTACCAGATACGCAGTATTTT

v_call: TRBV30
d_call: TRBD1
j_call: TRBJ2-7
clone_size: NA
cdr3_aa: CAPNLKGGGFEQYF
cdr3_nt: TGTGCCCCGAATCTAAAAGGGGGCGGCTTCGAGCAGTACTTC

v_call: TRBV7-9
d_call: NA
j_call: TRBJ2-1
clone_size: NA
cdr3_aa: CASSPWGRRPYNEQFF
cdr3_nt: TGTGCCAGCAGCCCATGGGGGCGGAGGCCCTACAATGAGCAGTTCTTC

v_call: TRBV10-1
d_call: TRBD1
j_call: TRBJ1-2
clone_size: NA
cdr3_aa: CASRTGGSNYGYTF
cdr3_nt: TGCGCCAGCAGGACAGGGGGGAGTAACTATGGCTACACCTTC

v_call: TRBV28
d_call: TRBD1
j_call: TRBJ2-1
clone_size: NA
cdr3_aa: CASSRTGQWGSKDMEQFF
cdr3_nt: TGTGCCAGCAGTCGAACGGGACAGTGGGGATCGAAGGACATGGAGCAGTTCTTC

v_call: TRBV6-1
d_call: NA
j_call: TRBJ2-1
clone_size: NA
cdr3_aa: CASSEIYTSEQFF
cdr3_nt: TGTGCCAGCAGTGAAATTTACACCTCGGAGCAGTTCTTC

v_call: TRBV2
d_call: NA
j_call: TRBJ2-5
clone_size: NA
cdr3_aa: CASSEGVGSGQETQYF
cdr3_nt: TGTGCCAGCAGTGAAGGGGTAGGGAGCGGCCAAGAGACCCAGTACTTC

v_call: TRBV3-1/TRBV3-2
d_call: NA
j_call: TRBJ2-7
clone_size: NA
cdr3_aa: CASSQPVGGLYEQYF
cdr3_nt: TGTGCCAGCAGCCAACCCGTCGGCGGTTTATACGAGCAGTACTTC

v_call: TRBV19
d_call: TRBD2
j_call: TRBJ2-7
clone_size: few
cdr3_aa: CASSERAGEGEQYF
cdr3_nt: TGTGCCAGTAGCGAACGGGCGGGAGAAGGCGAGCAGTACTTC

v_call: TRBV7-8
d_call: NA
j_call: TRBJ1-1
clone_size: NA
cdr3_aa: CASSKTGFNTEAFF
cdr3_nt: TGTGCCAGCAGCAAGACAGGCTTCAACACTGAAGCTTTCTTT

v_call: TRBV30
d_call: NA
j_call: TRBJ1-4
clone_size: NA
cdr3_aa: CAWSVQGHEKLFF
cdr3_nt: TGTGCCTGGAGTGTACAGGGTCATGAAAAACTGTTTTTT

v_call: TRBV19
d_call: TRBD2
j_call: TRBJ2-1
clone_size: NA
cdr3_aa: CASSSRLAGDHDNEQFF
cdr3_nt: TGTGCCAGTAGTTCTAGACTAGCGGGAGACCACGACAATGAGCAGTTCTTC